The 6 T cell receptor beta chains below all came from one sample that was sequenced in a study of T cell responses to AZD1222 COVID-19 vaccine. TCRdb keeps only in-frame clones here, not all; method: immunoSEQ multiplex PCR. This sample carries around 100,000 clones, around 89% of them seen once, and the ten largest clones take roughly 9.1%. The sample consisted of peripheral blood, taken on day 0 of AZD1222 vaccination. The receptors originated from an adult in good health.

V gene TRBV18 combines with J gene TRBJ1-4; D gene unclear. Germline V gene lookup returns CDR1 KGHSH and CDR2 LQKENI. This CDR3 is 15 amino acids long. The V end was cut by 1 base, the J end by 5 bases, with 11 bases between. This chain's CDR3 is CASSPRSAQNEKLFF. The CDR3 coding sequence is TGTGCCAGCTCACCACGAAGCGCCCAAAATGAAAAACTGTTTTTT.

This chain joins TRBV7-2 and TRBJ1-3, with D uncertain. CDR1 and CDR2 (germline): SGHTA, FQGNSA. The CDR3 has 16 residues. V dropped 3 bases and J dropped 0 bases, with 12 bases sitting between them. The CDR3 is CASSFWEVFSGNTIYF. In DNA, the CDR3 is TGTGCCAGCAGCTTCTGGGAGGTGTTCTCTGGAAACACCATATATTTT.

The chain recombines TRBV14 with TRBJ1-2; a weak D match, TRBD1 (5 bases). Germline V lookup: CDR1 SGHDN, CDR2 FVKESK. This CDR3 comprises 13 residues. Deletions cut 4 bases from V and 13 bases from J, with 19 bases between. The CDR3 DNA reads as TGTGCCAGCAGCCCCTTGACGGGGACCCCTTTCACCTTC. Translated, it gives CASSPLTGTPFTF. The whole variable domain, filled in from reference TRBV14 and TRBJ1-2, reads EAGVTQFPSHSVIEKGQTVTLRCDPISGHDNLYWYRRVMGKEIKFLLHFVKESKQDESGMPNNRFLAERTGGTYSTLKVQPAELEDSGVYFCASSPLTGTPFTFGSGTRLTVV.

V usage is TRBV30 and J usage is TRBJ1-4; D is ambiguous. The CDR3 is made up of 15 amino acids. Trimming stripped 3 bases from V and 0 bases from J, with 11 bases between. In germline, CDR1 is GTSNPN, CDR2 SVGIG (reference sequence). CDR3 protein: CAWSPGLATNEKLFF. The CDR3 bases are TGTGCCTGGAGCCCCGGACTCGCAACTAATGAAAAACTGTTTTTT.

The J gene is TRBJ1-5, the V gene TRBV2; D gene ambiguous. The CDR3 loop spans 14 amino acids. V lost 6 bases and J 0 bases, leaving 9 bases between the germline ends. Germline CDR1 and CDR2: SNHLY and FYNNEI. DNA of the CDR3: TGTGCCAGCAGCGACCTCTTTAGCAATCAGCCCCAGCATTTT. Translating it yields CASSDLFSNQPQHF.

The chain employs TRBV6-2 or TRBV6-3 and TRBJ1-2; D gene uncertain. There are 11 residues in the CDR3. V lost 5 bases to trimming and J lost 9 bases, with 10 bases between them. Germline V gene sequence: CDR1 MNHEY, CDR2 SVGEGT. The CDR3 is CASSGSGRYTF. CDR3 nucleotides: TGTGCCAGCAGTGGATCGGGTCGCTACACCTTC.